This section outlines one T cell receptor beta chain sequence together with its context. Its specificity is unknown. This specimen belongs to a study of cytomegalovirus exposure and HLA in healthy donors. Study observations and caveats: Rare TCR sequences dominated, though some public TCRs recurred in many donors. A later analysis linked a missense variant in DCLRE1C to the trimming of TCR beta V and J genes.

13 Jbeta primers and 60 Vbeta primers were used for the PCR. How the authors handled the data: Unique TCR beta chains numbered approximately 80 million in a later analysis, with roughly 9.9 million shared. The protocol was immunoSEQ multiplex PCR, while the TCRdb copy is restricted to in-frame clones and leaves out a portion. V and J calls and clone size are as listed in that table; D and trimming were resolved from the DNA. The data show 150,000 to 200,000 clones, about 80% seen once. Germline assignment: CDR1 MNHEY and CDR2 SVGAGI. The CDR3 sequence is 13 residues long. Trimming left V 5 bases short and J 7 bases short, with 12 bases between.

The rearrangement links TRBV6-5 to TRBJ1-5; a weak D match, TRBD1 (5 bases). This clonotype originated in a woman aged 35 to 49 in good health and CMV-seronegative. Sequencing was performed on PBMCs. The CDR3 nucleotides are TGTGCCAGCAGTGTGGGGGGTTGGCAGCCCCAGCATTTT. Residues: CASSVGGWQPQHF.